One sample yielded the 19 T cell receptor beta chains listed below, sequenced in a study of beta chain features in type 1 diabetes. Reverse transcribing all isolated RNA meant expressed TCRB transcripts were sequenced. Generated by immunoSEQ multiplex PCR, the TCRdb table keeps only in-frame clones and is missing some. The table includes about 900,000 clones, about a sixth detected once. The source material was naive CD4+ T cells from blood. Receptor source: a woman aged 18 to 35 in good health.

This clone was seen a few times. This chain uses TRBV7-9 with TRBJ2-1; 12 positions agree with TRBD2. This CDR3 spans 19 amino acids. Trimming took 5 bases from V and 2 from J; bases not matched to a gene: 13. The germline V gene has CDR1 SEHNR and CDR2 FQNEAQ (reference sequence). CDR3 in amino acids: CASSTRLAGVYPPYNEQFF. The CDR3 DNA sequence: TGTGCCAGCAGCACACGACTAGCGGGAGTTTACCCGCCCTACAATGAGCAGTTCTTC.

This chain links TRBV28 with TRBJ2-7; tentative D call: TRBD2 (5 bases). Per germline, CDR1 MDHEN and CDR2 SYDVKM. V lost 6 bases and J 3 bases, leaving 15 bases between the germline ends. CDR3 size: 14 residues. The CDR3 region is CASRGGGNLYEQYF. CDR3 in DNA: TGTGCCAGCAGAGGAGGAGGCAACCTCTACGAGCAGTACTTC.

The J gene is TRBJ2-1, the V gene TRBV4-1, with TRBD2 identical over 11 bases. Germline trimming cut 4 bases from V and 5 bases from J; bases unmatched to any gene: 1. Germline V gene sequence: CDR1 MGHRA, CDR2 YSYEKL. The CDR3 spans 14 residues. Written as DNA, the CDR3 is TGCGCCAGCAGCCCGGGACTAGCGGACAATGAGCAGTTCTTC. Translation: CASSPGLADNEQFF.

This chain connects TRBV5-6 to TRBJ2-3, with D perhaps TRBD1 (6 bases). This CDR3 is built from 16 residues. V was shortened by 2 bases and J by 2 bases, with 15 bases between the two germline ends. From germline, CDR1 is SGHDT and CDR2 YYEEEE. This CDR3 is CASSFDLTGSTDTQYF. CDR3 coding DNA: TGTGCCAGCAGCTTTGATCTTACAGGGTCCACAGATACGCAGTATTTT.

This clone was detected only a few times. The V call is TRBV7-2, the J call TRBJ2-3, with TRBD1 identical over 7 bases. CDR1 and CDR2 from the germline V gene are SGHTA and FQGNSA. The CDR3 is made up of 14 amino acids. Trimming took 6 bases from V and 4 from J; bases not matched to a gene: 7. The CDR3 is CASRDRKGADTQYF. The CDR3 bases are TGTGCCAGCAGGGACAGGAAAGGGGCAGATACGCAGTATTTT.

This clone turned up a few times. The chain recombines TRBV28 with TRBJ2-5; D tentatively fits TRBD1 or TRBD2 (5 bases each). The CDR3 runs to 15 residues. V was clipped by 5 bases and J by 5 bases, with 18 bases between them. From germline, CDR1 is MDHEN and CDR2 SYDVKM. The CDR3 region has the DNA TGTGCCAGCAGTACCCCCCGGGGTGGGGCGGAGACCCAGTACTTC. This gives the protein CASSTPRGGAETQYF.

This chain joins TRBV28 and TRBJ2-7, with 10 bases fitting TRBD2. Germline V gene data show CDR1 as MDHEN and CDR2 as SYDVKM. This CDR3 is built from 15 residues. Unmatched junction bases numbered 4, after V lost 3 bases and J lost 2 bases. DNA for the CDR3: TGTGCCAGCAGTTTTCGACTAGCGGGCCCCTACGAGCAGTACTTC. Residues: CASSFRLAGPYEQYF. The full variable domain, rest sourced from reference TRBV28 and TRBJ2-7, is DVKVTQSSRYLVKRTGEKVFLECVQDMDHENMFWYRQDPGLGLRLIYFSYDVKMKEKGDIPEGYSVSREKKERFSLILESASTNQTSMYLCASSFRLAGPYEQYFGPGTRLTVT.

This chain connects TRBV7-8 to TRBJ2-4; TRBD2 aligns across 8 bases. Germline trimming cut 5 bases from V and 5 bases from J; bases unmatched to any gene: 11. This CDR3 has 16 amino acids. The germline V gene has CDR1 SGHVS and CDR2 FQNEAQ. This chain's CDR3 is CASSRGLAFEQNIQYF. The CDR3 nucleotides are TGTGCCAGCAGCCGCGGACTAGCTTTTGAACAAAACATTCAGTACTTC.

In its sample, this clone was seen a few times. The chain couples TRBV7-2 to TRBJ1-5; no firm D call. Germline loops: CDR1 SGHTA, CDR2 FQGNSA. V was cut by 2 bases and J by 3 bases, with 14 bases left in between. The length of the CDR3 is 16 residues. This CDR3 is CASSLYPGGYNQPQHF. The CDR3 DNA is TGTGCCAGCAGCTTATACCCGGGAGGATACAATCAGCCCCAGCATTTT. Full variable domain (missing parts from reference TRBV7-2 and TRBJ1-5): GAGVSQSPSNKVTEKGKDVELRCDPISGHTALYWYRQSLGQGLEFLIYFQGNSAPDKSGLPSDRFSAERTGGSVSTLTIQRTQQEDSAVYLCASSLYPGGYNQPQHFGDGTRLSIL.

This chain connects TRBV12-5 to TRBJ2-1; TRBD1 matches at 8 bases. The CDR3 runs to 14 residues. Germline trimming cut 6 bases from V and 5 bases from J; bases unmatched to any gene: 6. Per germline, CDR1 LGHNT and CDR2 FRNRAP. CDR3 sequence: CASGSDRVHNEQFF. CDR3 nucleotide sequence: TGTGCTAGTGGGTCGGACAGGGTCCACAATGAGCAGTTCTTC.

This clone was counted only a few times. This chain connects TRBV7-2 to TRBJ2-1; TRBD2 might be the D (5 bases). Looked up from germline, CDR1 is SGHTA and CDR2 is FQGNSA. CDR3 length equals 13 residues. V lost 5 bases and J 8 bases, leaving 13 bases between the germline ends. The DNA for the CDR3 is TGTGCCAGCAGCCGGCAACTAGGGTATGAGCAGTTCTTC. This encodes CASSRQLGYEQFF.

Concerning this clone: The same CDR3 arises from other DNA sequences in this sample as well. V gene TRBV7-2 combines with J gene TRBJ2-5, with D uncertain. V lost 1 base, J lost 5 bases, and 11 bases lay in between. The CDR3 extends over 14 amino acids. Germline lookup yields CDR1 SGHTA and CDR2 FQGNSA. The CDR3: CASSLVSGGETQYF. CDR3 DNA sequence: TGTGCCAGCAGCTTAGTATCGGGTGGGGAGACCCAGTACTTC.

This clone was counted a few times. DNA of the CDR3: TGTGCCAGCAGCTTAAAAGCGGGAGGGCACTACAATGAGCAGTTCTTC. Translated, it gives CASSLKAGGHYNEQFF. This sequence joins TRBV7-9 and TRBJ2-1, with 10 bases identical to TRBD2. This CDR3 contains 16 residues. CDR1 is SEHNR, CDR2 FQNEAQ, per germline (reference sequence). Losses at the gene ends were 2 bases for V and 3 bases for J; bases not matched to a gene: 4.

The genes are TRBV10-3 and TRBJ2-4; 11 bases are shared with TRBD2. V trimming: 0 bases; J trimming: 7 bases; junction bases outside the gene matches: 14. The CDR3 has 19 amino acids. From germline, CDR1 is ENHRY and CDR2 SYGVKD. Here the CDR3 reads CAISESEILTSGKGNIQYF. The CDR3 region has the DNA TGTGCCATCAGTGAGTCGGAAATCCTGACTAGCGGGAAGGGGAACATTCAGTACTTC.

V gene TRBV6-6 combines with J gene TRBJ1-2; a possible D gene is TRBD1 (5 bases). Trimming took 0 bases from V and 8 from J, leaving 16 bases between them. The CDR3 runs 15 residues. From germline, CDR1 is MNHNY and CDR2 SVGAGI (reference sequence). The CDR3 sequence is CASSYSGVGVWGYTF. The CDR3 nucleotides are TGTGCCAGCAGTTACTCGGGGGTTGGAGTATGGGGCTACACCTTC.

The V and J genes are TRBV2 and TRBJ2-3; no clear D. The CDR3 consists of 13 residues. The V gene lost 6 bases and the J gene lost 1 base, with 8 bases spanning the gap. The germline gives CDR1 SNHLY, CDR2 FYNNEI. The DNA of the CDR3 is TGTGCCAGCAGGGTCAGGCGCACAGATACGCAGTATTTT. As protein: CASRVRRTDTQYF.

In its sample, this clone was seen a few times. This chain links TRBV11-2 with TRBJ2-3; 11 bases line up with TRBD2. With V trimmed by 6 bases and J by 0 bases, 2 bases remained unmatched. The germline V gene encodes CDR1 SGHAT and CDR2 FQNNGV. This CDR3 region has 15 residues. The CDR3 protein is CASSRLAGSTDTQYF. DNA for the CDR3: TGTGCCAGCAGTCGACTAGCGGGGAGCACAGATACGCAGTATTTT.

This chain links TRBV7-9 with TRBJ1-5, with 7 bases identical to TRBD1. The V gene's germline CDR1 is SEHNR and CDR2 FQNEAQ (reference sequence). V lost 5 bases to trimming and J lost 7 bases; unmatched junction nucleotides: 8. There are 14 residues in the CDR3. DNA for the CDR3: TGTGCCAGCAGCCCAACAGGGGTCGGGCAGCCCCAGCATTTT. This codes for CASSPTGVGQPQHF.

The chain carries TRBV14 and TRBJ2-7; D is undetermined. This CDR3 spans 14 amino acids. Trimming stripped 4 bases from V and 6 bases from J, with 16 bases between. The germline gives CDR1 SGHDN, CDR2 FVKESK. This CDR3 reads CASSPFRGFGEQYF. The CDR3 bases are TGTGCCAGCAGCCCTTTTCGAGGTTTCGGCGAGCAGTACTTC.